Listed below are T cell receptor beta chains from one sample, sequenced in a study of cytotoxic CD8 clonotypes in ibrutinib-treated CLL. Produced via immunoSEQ multiplex PCR; TCRdb's table is partial and in-frame only. This sample carries tens of thousands of clones, 60% to 75% of them seen once, and the ten largest clones take about a tenth. The specimen was PBMCs, collected at disease progression, from a patient treated with ibrutinib. Receptors originate from a human donor with chronic lymphocytic leukemia. Each CDR3 is given with its conserved first and last residue. D genes are given only for firm matches. Size values are once, few and many counts, or a class for expanded clones, and some rows have none.

CDR3 length: 16; D gene: TRBD2; V gene: TRBV9; clone size: -; J gene: TRBJ2-1; CDR3 protein: CASSVGRGFSYNEQFF; CDR3 DNA: TGTGCCAGCAGCGTTGGGCGGGGGTTCTCCTACAATGAGCAGTTCTTC
CDR3 length: 15; D gene: TRBD1; V gene: TRBV6-5; clone size: -; J gene: TRBJ1-1; CDR3 protein: CASSLSRQGGTEAFF; CDR3 DNA: TGTGCCAGCAGCCTATCTAGACAGGGTGGCACTGAAGCTTTCTTT
CDR3 length: 15; D gene: TRBD1; V gene: TRBV5-6; clone size: -; J gene: TRBJ1-2; CDR3 protein: CASIINRGWQGGYTF; CDR3 DNA: TGTGCCAGCATTATAAACAGGGGTTGGCAAGGTGGCTACACCTTC
CDR3 length: 14; D gene: -; V gene: TRBV6-1; clone size: -; J gene: TRBJ1-1; CDR3 protein: CASTRGGMNTEAFF; CDR3 DNA: TGTGCCAGCACTAGGGGGGGAATGAACACTGAAGCTTTCTTT
CDR3 length: 16; D gene: -; V gene: TRBV21-1; clone size: -; J gene: TRBJ1-5; CDR3 protein: CASSKVGDGSNQPQHF; CDR3 DNA: -
CDR3 length: 15; D gene: -; V gene: TRBV6-5; clone size: few; J gene: TRBJ1-5; CDR3 protein: CATASQGSRNQPQHF; CDR3 DNA: TGTGCCACAGCTAGTCAAGGATCCCGAAATCAGCCCCAGCATTTT
CDR3 length: 13; D gene: -; V gene: TRBV6-1; clone size: -; J gene: TRBJ2-3; CDR3 protein: CASNRIFTDTQYF; CDR3 DNA: TGTGCCAGCAACCGGATATTCACAGATACGCAGTATTTT
CDR3 length: 14; D gene: -; V gene: TRBV7-9; clone size: few; J gene: TRBJ1-1; CDR3 protein: CASHYSELNTEAFF; CDR3 DNA: TGTGCCAGCCACTACTCCGAGTTGAACACTGAAGCTTTCTTT
CDR3 length: 16; D gene: -; V gene: TRBV5-1; clone size: -; J gene: TRBJ1-2; CDR3 protein: CASSSREGGRNYGYTF; CDR3 DNA: TGCGCCAGCAGCTCCAGGGAGGGGGGGCGCAACTATGGCTACACCTTC
CDR3 length: 13; D gene: TRBD1; V gene: TRBV7-8; clone size: -; J gene: TRBJ1-2; CDR3 protein: CASSATTGGGYTF; CDR3 DNA: TGTGCCAGCAGCGCTACTACAGGGGGTGGCTACACCTTC
CDR3 length: 17; D gene: -; V gene: TRBV4-1; clone size: few; J gene: TRBJ1-6; CDR3 protein: CASSQDGRRSYNSPLHF; CDR3 DNA: TGCGCCAGCAGCCAAGATGGGCGCAGATCCTATAATTCACCCCTCCACTTT
CDR3 length: 16; D gene: -; V gene: TRBV11-1; clone size: -; J gene: TRBJ1-1; CDR3 protein: CASSLSALPEYTEAFF; CDR3 DNA: TGTGCCAGCAGCTTATCGGCCCTCCCGGAGTACACTGAAGCTTTCTTT
CDR3 length: 14; D gene: -; V gene: TRBV2; clone size: -; J gene: TRBJ1-4; CDR3 protein: CASSPNGREEKLFF; CDR3 DNA: TGTGCCAGCAGTCCCAATGGACGGGAGGAAAAACTGTTTTTT
CDR3 length: 15; D gene: TRBD1; V gene: TRBV5-1; clone size: -; J gene: TRBJ1-2; CDR3 protein: CASSLTRDSYYGYTF; CDR3 DNA: TGCGCCAGCAGCCTGACCCGGGACAGCTACTATGGCTACACCTTC
CDR3 length: 16; D gene: -; V gene: TRBV10-3; clone size: -; J gene: TRBJ2-7; CDR3 protein: CAISESSRGSTYEQYF; CDR3 DNA: TGTGCCATCAGTGAGTCGTCCCGAGGCTCTACCTACGAGCAGTACTTC
CDR3 length: 15; D gene: -; V gene: TRBV7-9; clone size: few; J gene: TRBJ2-7; CDR3 protein: CASRSARGRSGEQYF; CDR3 DNA: TGTGCCAGCAGAAGCGCAAGGGGCAGGTCCGGAGAGCAGTACTTC
CDR3 length: 15; D gene: -; V gene: TRBV15; clone size: -; J gene: TRBJ1-6; CDR3 protein: CATSRDRAEGAPLHF; CDR3 DNA: TGTGCCACCAGCAGGGACCGGGCCGAGGGGGCACCCCTCCACTTT
CDR3 length: 14; D gene: -; V gene: TRBV19; clone size: -; J gene: TRBJ2-6; CDR3 protein: CASSLPAGANVLTF; CDR3 DNA: TGTGCCAGTTCCCTGCCTGCGGGGGCCAACGTCCTGACTTTC
CDR3 length: 12; D gene: -; V gene: TRBV28; clone size: -; J gene: TRBJ1-4; CDR3 protein: CASSQQSEKLFF; CDR3 DNA: TGTGCCAGCAGCCAGCAAAGTGAAAAACTGTTTTTT
CDR3 length: 17; D gene: TRBD1; V gene: TRBV2; clone size: -; J gene: TRBJ1-1; CDR3 protein: CASSAGLGQGGNTEAFF; CDR3 DNA: TGTGCCAGCAGTGCGGGCTTGGGACAGGGTGGGAACACTGAAGCTTTCTTT
CDR3 length: 13; D gene: -; V gene: TRBV29-1; clone size: -; J gene: TRBJ1-1; CDR3 protein: CSVYKFMNTEAFF; CDR3 DNA: TGCAGCGTTTACAAGTTCATGAACACTGAAGCTTTCTTT
CDR3 length: 11; D gene: -; V gene: TRBV13; clone size: -; J gene: TRBJ1-4; CDR3 protein: CASGRSEKLFF; CDR3 DNA: TGTGCCAGCGGGAGGAGTGAAAAACTGTTTTTT
CDR3 length: 13; D gene: -; V gene: TRBV27; clone size: -; J gene: TRBJ2-3; CDR3 protein: CASSRQATDTQYF; CDR3 DNA: TGTGCCAGCAGTCGACAGGCCACAGATACGCAGTATTTT
CDR3 length: 13; D gene: -; V gene: TRBV10-3; clone size: -; J gene: TRBJ2-3; CDR3 protein: CAIRERDSDTQYF; CDR3 DNA: TGTGCCATCAGAGAGCGGGACAGTGATACGCAGTATTTT
CDR3 length: 14; D gene: -; V gene: TRBV30; clone size: -; J gene: TRBJ1-2; CDR3 protein: CAWGAGPGDYGYTF; CDR3 DNA: TGTGCCTGGGGAGCGGGGCCAGGGGACTATGGCTACACCTTC
CDR3 length: 16; D gene: -; V gene: TRBV11-2; clone size: -; J gene: TRBJ2-7; CDR3 protein: CASSLDTLLPSYEQYF; CDR3 DNA: TGTGCCAGCAGCTTAGATACCCTTCTCCCCTCCTACGAGCAGTACTTC